This entry is about one T cell receptor beta chain. This entry is derived from a study of T cell changes during pregnancy in multiple sclerosis. The CDR3 length is 15 residues. Unmatched junction bases numbered 5, after V lost 0 bases and J lost 7 bases. From germline, CDR1 is MGHRA and CDR2 YSYEKL. Libraries were prepared by immunoSEQ multiplex PCR; TCRdb keeps only in-frame clonotypes and omits some of them. The profile shows 50,000 or so clones, under 95% of them singletons. This sequence originates from a female donor in good health, enrolled as a control in a pregnancy study. Sequencing used CD4+ T cells from peripheral blood mononuclear cells, obtained after pregnancy. The chain uses TRBV4-1 and TRBJ1-5, with 8 bases matching TRBD1. CDR3 nucleotides: TGCGCCAGCAGCCAAGACCCAGGGGGCGGCCAGCCCCAGCATTTT. Translating it yields CASSQDPGGGQPQHF.